This entry lists 20 T cell receptor beta chains sequenced from one sample in a study of cytomegalovirus exposure and HLA in healthy donors. Primers: 60 Vbeta forward and 13 Jbeta reverse. The assay was immunoSEQ multiplex PCR, and TCRdb's table has in-frame clones only and misses some. The data hold roughly 180,000 clones, with roughly 83% observed a single time. Sequencing used PBMCs. All receptors derive from a man under 40 in good health and CMV-seronegative.

This chain joins TRBV4-3 and TRBJ2-1; 7 positions match TRBD2. Germline CDR1 reads LGHNA; CDR2 reads YSLEER. The V gene end was trimmed by 0 bases and the J gene end by 1 base; junction bases not matched to a gene: 6. The CDR3 has 17 residues. The CDR3 sequence: CASSQDMASGSYNEQFF. The CDR3 DNA reads as TGCGCCAGCAGCCAAGATATGGCTAGCGGTTCCTACAATGAGCAGTTCTTC.

The chain joins TRBV7-2 to TRBJ2-7; maybe TRBD2 (6 bases). This CDR3 contains 15 residues. Trimming cost V 1 base and J 0 bases, with 10 bases left between them. Per the germline V gene, CDR1 is SGHTA and CDR2 is FQGNSA. The CDR3 here is CASSLGAGYSYEQYF. Here the CDR3 DNA reads TGTGCCAGCAGCTTAGGGGCGGGATACTCCTACGAGCAGTACTTC.

The chain uses TRBV6-1 and TRBJ2-7; 8 nucleotides agree with TRBD1. CDR3 length equals 15 residues. Trimming removed 5 bases from V and 5 bases from J; junction bases left unmatched: 11. From germline, CDR1 is MNHNS and CDR2 SASEGT. The CDR3 loop is CASSLTGGRYDEQYF. Written as DNA, the CDR3 is TGTGCCAGCAGTTTAACAGGGGGTAGGTACGACGAGCAGTACTTC.

This chain joins TRBV5-6 and TRBJ2-5, with D tentatively TRBD1 (5 bases). The J call may be faulty, since TRBJ2-7 better matches the DNA end. The CDR3 spans 16 residues. Germline lookup yields CDR1 SGHDT and CDR2 YYEEEE. CDR3 nucleotide sequence: TGTGCCAGCAGCCATCCCCCGTATGGTGACAGATCCGAGCAGTACTTC. Translation gives CASSHPPYGDRSEQYF.

The chain recombines TRBV5-4 with TRBJ2-5, with TRBD2 identical over 12 bases. The CDR3 runs 15 residues. CDR1 SGHNT and CDR2 YYREEE come from the germline V gene (reference sequence). The trim removed 4 bases at V and 5 bases at J, leaving 6 bases unmatched. The CDR3 sequence: CASSDLAGGGETQYF. The CDR3 DNA is TGTGCCAGCAGCGACCTAGCGGGAGGGGGGGAGACCCAGTACTTC.

V gene TRBV4-1 combines with J gene TRBJ1-6, with 10 bases identical to TRBD1. The CDR3 is 16 amino acids. CDR1 is MGHRA, CDR2 YSYEKL, per germline. The junction had 5 bases not matched to a gene; V was cut back by 1 base and J by 8 bases. CDR3 residues: CASSQVDRGSDSPLHF. Written as DNA, the CDR3 is TGCGCCAGCAGCCAAGTGGACAGGGGGAGTGATTCACCCCTCCACTTT.

This clone was detected only a few times. The genes are TRBV19 and TRBJ1-5; TRBD1 is a possible D gene (6 bases). V was cut by 10 bases and J by 5 bases, with 15 bases left in between. The germline V gene encodes CDR1 LNHDA and CDR2 SQIVND (reference sequence). The CDR3 extends over 13 amino acids. CDR3 sequence reads: CATDAQGYQPQHF. The CDR3 nucleotides are TGTGCCACCGACGCACAGGGATATCAGCCCCAGCATTTT.

The chain employs TRBV10-3 and TRBJ2-1; 8 positions match TRBD2. Germline values: CDR1 ENHRY, CDR2 SYGVKD. V was pared by 6 bases and J by 0 bases, with 13 bases of the junction left unmatched. This CDR3 comprises 18 residues. CDR3 loop: CAIRAGPPGGASYNEQFF. The CDR3 DNA sequence: TGTGCCATCAGGGCAGGTCCCCCCGGGGGGGCCTCCTACAATGAGCAGTTCTTC.

The V gene is TRBV27, the J gene TRBJ1-1; maybe TRBD1 (6 bases). CDR1 and CDR2 (germline): MNHEY, SMNVEV (reference sequence). The V end lost 0 bases, the J end lost 2 bases, and 13 bases lay between the germline ends. This CDR3 is built from 16 residues. CDR3 residues: CASSLSAGEGNTEAFF. The CDR3 bases are TGTGCCAGCAGTTTATCGGCAGGGGAGGGTAACACTGAAGCTTTCTTT.

The rearrangement links TRBV30 to TRBJ2-1; 10 bases agree with TRBD2. CDR1 and CDR2 from the germline V gene are GTSNPN and SVGIG (reference sequence). V was clipped by 4 bases and J by 6 bases; unmatched bases: 9. There are 15 residues in the CDR3. CDR3 in DNA: TGTGCCTGGACCCTCCTAGCGGGAGTGGGCAATGAGCAGTTCTTC. This encodes CAWTLLAGVGNEQFF.

The chain joins TRBV25-1 to TRBJ1-2, with TRBD1 matching 8 bases. Germline CDR1 MGHDK, CDR2 SYGVNS. The CDR3 is 15 residues long. The ends lost 3 bases at V and 7 bases at J; junction bases unmatched: 10. The CDR3 here is CASSEPGQGRAGYTF. CDR3 coding DNA: TGTGCCAGCAGTGAGCCTGGACAGGGAAGAGCTGGCTACACCTTC.

V usage is TRBV14 and J usage is TRBJ1-1; D gene unclear. CDR1 and CDR2 from the germline V gene are SGHDN and FVKESK. Trimming left V 1 base short and J 6 bases short, with 21 bases between. The CDR3 is 17 residues long. CDR3 region: CASSQVGRDRVFAEAFF. Written as DNA, the CDR3 is TGTGCCAGCAGCCAAGTGGGGAGAGATCGTGTTTTTGCTGAAGCTTTCTTT. The whole variable domain, remainder taken from reference TRBV14 and TRBJ1-1, is EAGVTQFPSHSVIEKGQTVTLRCDPISGHDNLYWYRRVMGKEIKFLLHFVKESKQDESGMPNNRFLAERTGGTYSTLKVQPAELEDSGVYFCASSQVGRDRVFAEAFFGQGTRLTVV.

The genes are TRBV30 and TRBJ1-3, with 11 bases fitting TRBD1. CDR3 length equals 16 residues. Trimming removed 7 bases from V and 2 bases from J; junction bases left unmatched: 10. Germline CDR1 is GTSNPN and CDR2 is SVGIG (reference sequence). DNA for the CDR3: TGTGCCTCCACCCGGGACAGGGGGTATACTGGAAACACCATATATTTT. Translated, it gives CASTRDRGYTGNTIYF.

CDR3 coding DNA: TGTGCCATCAGGACACAGGAAAAGAACACTGAAGCTTTCTTT. As protein: CAIRTQEKNTEAFF. The chain couples TRBV10-3 to TRBJ1-1, with D tentatively TRBD1 (5 bases). In germline, CDR1 is ENHRY, CDR2 SYGVKD. With 6 bases removed from V and 1 base from J, the gap between germline ends came to 12 bases. The CDR3 has 14 residues.

The chain combines TRBV7-9 with TRBJ2-2; 15 bases fit TRBD2. Trimming removed 1 base from V and 0 bases from J; junction bases left unmatched: 0. The CDR3 has 18 amino acids. Germline-derived CDR1 and CDR2 are SEHNR and FQNEAQ (reference sequence). The CDR3 DNA follows: TGTGCCAGCAGCTTAGGGACTAGCGGGAGGGCGAACACCGGGGAGCTGTTTTTT. Its translation: CASSLGTSGRANTGELFF.

The rearrangement links TRBV5-1 to TRBJ2-2; 8 positions agree with TRBD1. The CDR3 loop spans 15 amino acids. J gave up 4 bases and V 4 bases, and 6 bases lay outside the gene matches. Germline V gene lookup returns CDR1 SGHRS and CDR2 YFSETQ. DNA for the CDR3: TGCGCCAGCAGCCTTAAACAGGGGGTCACCGGGGAGCTGTTTTTT. It specifies CASSLKQGVTGELFF.

CDR3 sequence reads: CASREGQGLYGYTF. The CDR3 coding sequence is TGTGCCAGCAGGGAGGGACAGGGTCTGTATGGCTACACCTTC. The V call is TRBV6-5, the J call TRBJ1-2, with 9 bases fitting TRBD1. This CDR3 spans 14 amino acids. V lost 6 bases to trimming and J lost 5 bases; unmatched junction nucleotides: 7. CDR1 is MNHEY and CDR2 is SVGAGI in the germline V gene.

This clone has a handful of counts. The chain employs TRBV6-1 and TRBJ2-3, with D hard to call. Germline CDR1 is MNHNS and CDR2 is SASEGT. CDR3 length: 14 amino acids. Trimming cost V 6 bases and J 0 bases, with 10 bases left between them. CDR3 amino acids: CASSATFSTDTQYF. The CDR3 DNA sequence: TGTGCCAGCAGCGCGACATTTAGCACAGATACGCAGTATTTT.

J is TRBJ2-7 and V is TRBV27; tentatively, D is TRBD1 (5 bases). The germline V and J ends were trimmed by 5 bases and 4 bases, with 9 bases remaining between them. This CDR3 is 12 amino acids long. Per germline, CDR1 MNHEY and CDR2 SMNVEV (reference sequence). The CDR3 DNA sequence: TGTGCCAGCAGTCTACCAGGGTACGAGCAGTACTTC. Its translation: CASSLPGYEQYF.

V is TRBV27 and J is TRBJ1-1; the match to TRBD1 covers 8 bases. The CDR3 has 18 residues. V shed 0 bases and J 4 bases; nucleotides not matched to a gene: 13. Germline CDR1 reads MNHEY; CDR2 reads SMNVEV (reference sequence). CDR3 protein: CASSLSKTGVIDSTEAFF. In DNA form, the CDR3 reads TGTGCCAGCAGTTTATCAAAGACAGGGGTTATTGATAGCACTGAAGCTTTCTTT.